One and the same sample provided the 17 T cell receptor beta chains below, sequenced in a study of siplizumab effects on memory and regulatory T cells. Produced via immunoSEQ multiplex PCR; TCRdb's table is partial and in-frame only. Of about 63,000 clones in the sample, approximately 87% were seen once. Sequencing used memory CD4+ T cells sorted from blood. The source of these receptors is a human donor in good health.

This clone showed up just once. This rearrangement joins TRBV2 to TRBJ1-6, with D possibly being TRBD1 (6 bases). The V and J ends lost 3 bases and 10 bases respectively, with 13 bases between them. The CDR3 has 14 residues. Germline CDR1 and CDR2: SNHLY and FYNNEI. The CDR3 sequence: CASSEQGSGSPLHF. In nucleotides, the CDR3 is TGTGCCAGCAGTGAGCAGGGGTCTGGGTCACCCCTCCACTTT.

The V and J genes are TRBV30 and TRBJ1-3, with D tentatively TRBD1 (5 bases). The V and J ends lost 7 bases and 2 bases respectively, with 12 bases between them. Germline CDR1 GTSNPN, CDR2 SVGIG (reference sequence). The CDR3 totals 13 residues. In nucleotides, the CDR3 is TGTGCCTCTAAAACAGGTGCTGGAAACACCATATATTTT. Encoded protein: CASKTGAGNTIYF.

About this clone: Other nucleotide sequences from this sample produce the same CDR3. V is TRBV5-1 and J is TRBJ1-4; no definite D call. Germline CDR1 reads SGHRS; CDR2 reads YFSETQ. The CDR3 extends over 14 amino acids. V gave up 0 bases and J gave up 7 bases, with 10 bases separating them. The CDR3 sequence: CASSLVGTGEKLFF. The CDR3 nucleotides read TGCGCCAGCAGCTTGGTAGGAACCGGTGAAAAACTGTTTTTT.

V gene TRBV6-5 combines with J gene TRBJ2-1; 7 bases line up with TRBD2. Per the germline V gene, CDR1 is MNHEY and CDR2 is SVGAGI. Trimming at V came to 2 bases and at J to 6 bases, leaving 7 bases not matched to a gene. The CDR3 contains 15 residues. CDR3 DNA sequence: TGTGCCAGCAGTTACGCGGGCAGGGAGGGCAATGAGCAGTTCTTC. Translation gives CASSYAGREGNEQFF.

This chain joins TRBV5-8 and TRBJ1-5; D unclear. The CDR3 spans 11 residues. From germline, CDR1 is SGHTS and CDR2 YDEGEE. V shed 4 bases and J shed 11 bases, with 10 bases lying between them. CDR3 sequence reads: CASSPLRAQHF. The CDR3 coding sequence is TGTGCCAGCAGCCCTCTAAGAGCCCAGCATTTT.

This chain connects TRBV10-3 to TRBJ1-1; the D gene is possibly TRBD1 (6 bases). This CDR3 has 11 residues. Germline CDR1 ENHRY, CDR2 SYGVKD. V was pared by 6 bases and J by 8 bases, with 10 bases between. The CDR3 DNA reads TGTGCCATCAGGGCCGGACAGGAAGCTTTCTTT. Protein: CAIRAGQEAFF.

The rearrangement uses TRBV7-6 and TRBJ2-5, with D uncertain. The CDR3 has 14 residues. V dropped 5 bases and J dropped 4 bases, with 14 bases sitting between them. From germline, CDR1 is SGHVS and CDR2 FNYEAQ. The CDR3 nucleotides are TGTGCCAGCAGCCTAAACCCCCCGGGAGAGACCCAGTACTTC. As protein: CASSLNPPGETQYF.

J is TRBJ2-3 and V is TRBV11-3; D is possibly TRBD2 (5 bases). Germline CDR1 reads SGHNT; CDR2 reads YENEEA. V was cut by 4 bases and J by 5 bases, with 13 bases left in between. The CDR3 loop spans 14 amino acids. The CDR3 DNA reads as TGTGCCAGCAGCTCCTCAGGAGGAGGAGATACGCAGTATTTT. Amino acid sequence: CASSSSGGGDTQYF.

The V and J genes are TRBV29-1 and TRBJ1-2; D gene unclear. There are 11 residues in the CDR3. V was pared by 4 bases and J by 8 bases, with 11 bases between. Germline values: CDR1 SQVTM, CDR2 ANQGSEA. The CDR3 bases are TGCAGCGTTGGCGGGGAAGGCGGCTACACCTTC. It yields the protein CSVGGEGGYTF. Looking up the rest from reference TRBV29-1 and TRBJ1-2 gives the full variable domain: SAVISQKPSRDICQRGTSLTIQCQVDSQVTMMFWYRQQPGQSLTLIATANQGSEATYESGFVIDKFPISRPNLTFSTLTVSNMSPEDSSIYLCSVGGEGGYTFGSGTRLTVV.

The chain uses TRBV2 and TRBJ1-1; D is perhaps TRBD1 (5 bases). Germline V gene lookup returns CDR1 SNHLY and CDR2 FYNNEI. V lost 10 bases to trimming and J lost 4 bases, with 13 bases between them. There are 12 residues in the CDR3. Here the CDR3 reads CATQGSGTEAFF. In DNA, the CDR3 is TGTGCCACCCAGGGATCGGGCACTGAAGCTTTCTTT.

The chain uses TRBV7-8 and TRBJ1-4; 8 bases line up with TRBD1. CDR3 length equals 15 residues. Germline V gives CDR1 SGHVS, CDR2 FQNEAQ. With V trimmed by 5 bases and J by 8 bases, 10 bases remained unmatched. The CDR3 protein is CASSINDRGSEKLFF. CDR3 nucleotides: TGTGCCAGCAGCATCAACGACAGGGGTTCAGAAAAACTGTTTTTT.

In its sample, this clone was seen once. The gene calls are TRBV18 and TRBJ2-3; D remains ambiguous. The CDR3 is 14 amino acids. V was cut by 2 bases and J by 4 bases, with 10 bases left in between. CDR1 and CDR2 from the germline V gene are KGHSH and LQKENI. The CDR3, as DNA: TGTGCCAGCTCACCAAATACCAGCTCAGATACGCAGTATTTT. Its protein product is CASSPNTSSDTQYF.

The chain recombines TRBV6-1 with TRBJ1-1, with D unclear. Between the trimmed V and J ends, which lost 1 base and 4 bases, there was a span of 10 bases. Germline V gene lookup returns CDR1 MNHNS and CDR2 SASEGT. This CDR3 is 14 amino acids long. In nucleotides, the CDR3 is TGTGCCAGCAGTGAAGTCGTTGCTGGCACTGAAGCTTTCTTT. Amino acid sequence: CASSEVVAGTEAFF.

The chain is built from TRBV19 and TRBJ2-7, with 10 bases that match TRBD1. Germline assignment: CDR1 LNHDA and CDR2 SQIVND (reference sequence). V was pared by 9 bases and J by 4 bases, with 9 bases of the junction left unmatched. The CDR3 consists of 14 residues. In DNA form, the CDR3 reads TGTGCCAGCCGCAGGGGACAGGGGAGTTACGAGCAGTACTTC. This codes for CASRRGQGSYEQYF.

V is TRBV29-1 and J is TRBJ2-5; 8 positions match TRBD1. The CDR3 runs 13 residues. Germline V lookup: CDR1 SQVTM, CDR2 ANQGSEA. Trimming cost V 4 bases and J 5 bases; bases outside gene matches: 6. The CDR3 protein is CSVGTGRWETQYF. The CDR3 bases are TGCAGCGTTGGGACAGGGAGGTGGGAGACCCAGTACTTC.

This clone was detected a few times. This rearrangement joins TRBV15 to TRBJ2-3, with D hard to call. V shed 2 bases and J shed 6 bases, with 12 bases lying between them. The CDR3 spans 14 residues. The germline V gene has CDR1 LNHNV and CDR2 YYDKDF (reference sequence). The DNA of the CDR3 is TGTGCCACCAGCAGACTCCCCATCCTTGATACGCAGTATTTT. Translated: CATSRLPILDTQYF.

The V call is TRBV6-5, the J call TRBJ2-1; D ambiguous. CDR1 MNHEY and CDR2 SVGAGI come from the germline V gene. The CDR3 is 13 amino acids. Trimming took off 2 bases at V and 5 bases at J, with 7 bases between the two ends. The CDR3 sequence: CASSYPINNEQFF. For the CDR3, the DNA is TGTGCCAGCAGTTACCCCATAAACAATGAGCAGTTCTTC.